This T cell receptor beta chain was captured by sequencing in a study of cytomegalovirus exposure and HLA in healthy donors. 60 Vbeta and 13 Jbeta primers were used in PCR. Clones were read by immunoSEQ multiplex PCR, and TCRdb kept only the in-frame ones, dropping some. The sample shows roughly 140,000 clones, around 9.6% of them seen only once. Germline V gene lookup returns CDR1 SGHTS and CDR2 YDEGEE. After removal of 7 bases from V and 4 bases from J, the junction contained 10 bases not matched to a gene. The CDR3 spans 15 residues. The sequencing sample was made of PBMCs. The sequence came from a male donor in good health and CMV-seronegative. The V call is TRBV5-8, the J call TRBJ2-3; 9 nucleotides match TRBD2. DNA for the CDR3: TGTGCCAGCCTGGCGCGGGGGGGCTTCCCAGATACGCAGTATTTT. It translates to CASLARGGFPDTQYF.